This TCR beta chain was retrieved from a study of T cells after yellow fever vaccination. Study conclusions and caveats: Post-booster repertoires contained most primary-vaccination clones again (about 95% CD4, approximately 88% CD8).

This clonotype was picked up a small number of times. Its antigen is not known. In making TCR cDNA, 5'RACE template switching added a universal primer site and UMIs to it. TCRdb called the 5' RACE reads again in MiXCR, with one record for every CDR3 protein. Counted here are around 400,000 distinct CDR3 sequences, approximately 10% occurring once; the ten biggest clones make up more than 15%. Germline CDR1 is LNHNV and CDR2 is YYDKDF (reference sequence). V dropped 2 bases and J dropped 0; count of bases not matched to a gene: 10. This CDR3 is 19 amino acids long. This clonotype was obtained from a man aged 18 to 29 who received the YFV17D yellow fever vaccine. This material consisted of PBMCs, taken on the day of the first yellow fever vaccination. J is TRBJ2-1 and V is TRBV15; 10 positions match TRBD2. CDR3 nucleotide sequence: TGTGCCACCAGCAGAAGGCTAGCGGGGGCTACTCGCTCCTACAATGAGCAGTTCTTC. Translation: CATSRRLAGATRSYNEQFF.